The next 18 T cell receptor beta chains were all read from a single sample in a study of PD-1 blockade in classical Hodgkin lymphoma. Sequencing used immunoSEQ multiplex PCR; TCRdb keeps in-frame clones, though not all of them. The sample lists about 13,000 clones; about nine tenths were seen once. Every patient experienced relapse after autologous stem cell transplantation, and brentuximab vedotin exposure varied. CD4+ T cells were purified from thawed PBMCs by negative selection. Sequenced material: CD4+ T cells from blood, taken at baseline. All receptors come from a human donor with classical Hodgkin lymphoma.

DNA for the CDR3: TGTGCCAGCAGCTTCCGAGTCGCGGTTACCTACGAGCAGTACTTC. Its translation is CASSFRVAVTYEQYF. The chain links TRBV11-2 to TRBJ2-7; D is ambiguous. Germline CDR1 and CDR2: SGHAT and FQNNGV. Trimming cost V 3 bases and J 2 bases, with 14 bases left between them. CDR3 length: 15 residues.

The chain recombines TRBV19 with TRBJ2-1; 7 bases are shared with TRBD2. V dropped 4 bases and J dropped 0; count of bases not matched to a gene: 12. The length of the CDR3 is 18 residues. Germline V gene data show CDR1 as LNHDA and CDR2 as SQIVND (reference sequence). As DNA, the CDR3 is TGTGCCAGTAGTAGGAGCGGGAAATCACAGCACTCCTACAATGAGCAGTTCTTC. This sequence encodes CASSRSGKSQHSYNEQFF.

The J gene is TRBJ2-2, the V gene TRBV5-1, with TRBD2 as a possible D gene (6 bases). This CDR3 spans 14 amino acids. Germline V lookup: CDR1 SGHRS, CDR2 YFSETQ. The V end was cut by 1 base, the J end by 3 bases, with 7 bases between. The DNA of the CDR3 is TGCGCCAGCAGCTTGTGGGGGGACACCGGGGAGCTGTTTTTT. Its protein product is CASSLWGDTGELFF.

The chain combines TRBV5-1 with TRBJ1-5; 9 bases match TRBD1. The CDR3 length is 14 residues. Germline assignment: CDR1 SGHRS and CDR2 YFSETQ. The trim removed 4 bases at V and 7 bases at J, leaving 6 bases unmatched. Here the CDR3 reads CASSPGQGEQPQHF. CDR3 nucleotides: TGCGCCAGCAGCCCGGGACAGGGAGAGCAGCCCCAGCATTTT. Variable domain in full (rest from reference TRBV5-1 and TRBJ1-5): KAGVTQTPRYLIKTRGQQVTLSCSPISGHRSVSWYQQTPGQGLQFLFEYFSETQRNKGNFPGRFSGRQFSNSRSEMNVSTLELGDSALYLCASSPGQGEQPQHFGDGTRLSIL.

This chain connects TRBV5-1 to TRBJ2-3; 9 bases match TRBD1. The CDR3 runs 17 residues. Germline values: CDR1 SGHRS, CDR2 YFSETQ. Unmatched junction bases numbered 12, after V lost 2 bases and J lost 5 bases. CDR3 sequence: CASSLLLPGQGVDTQYF. CDR3 in DNA: TGCGCCAGCAGCTTATTACTCCCGGGACAGGGAGTAGATACGCAGTATTTT. The full variable domain, with the rest looked up from reference TRBV5-1 and TRBJ2-3, is KAGVTQTPRYLIKTRGQQVTLSCSPISGHRSVSWYQQTPGQGLQFLFEYFSETQRNKGNFPGRFSGRQFSNSRSEMNVSTLELGDSALYLCASSLLLPGQGVDTQYFGPGTRLTVL.

V is TRBV15 and J is TRBJ2-7, with D maybe TRBD2 (5 bases). V shed 0 bases and J shed 2 bases, with 5 bases lying between them. This CDR3 has 13 amino acids. The germline V gene has CDR1 LNHNV and CDR2 YYDKDF (reference sequence). The CDR3 sequence: CATSRDGTYEQYF. CDR3 DNA sequence: TGTGCCACCAGCAGAGACGGGACCTACGAGCAGTACTTC.

This rearrangement joins TRBV20-1 to TRBJ2-7; D unclear. Deletions cut 7 bases from V and 4 bases from J, with 11 bases between. Germline CDR1 and CDR2: DFQATT and SNEGSKA (reference sequence). The CDR3 is 11 amino acids. CDR3 nucleotides: TGCAGTGGTCTGACTTGGTACGAGCAGTACTTC. Encoded protein: CSGLTWYEQYF.

V usage is TRBV6-5 and J usage is TRBJ1-2, with a possible D match to TRBD1 (5 bases). Germline V gene data show CDR1 as MNHEY and CDR2 as SVGAGI. The germline V and J ends were trimmed by 2 bases and 6 bases, with 7 bases remaining between them. The CDR3 is 12 residues long. The CDR3 DNA sequence: TGTGCCAGCAGTTACAAGGGACATGGCTACACCTTC. Protein: CASSYKGHGYTF.

V gene TRBV27 combines with J gene TRBJ1-5; TRBD1 is a possible D gene (5 bases). Germline V gene sequence: CDR1 MNHEY, CDR2 SMNVEV (reference sequence). The CDR3 contains 16 residues. The germline V and J ends were trimmed by 4 bases and 3 bases, with 16 bases remaining between them. CDR3: CASSYYRRSPNQPQHF. The CDR3 nucleotides read TGTGCCAGCAGTTATTACAGGAGATCTCCCAATCAGCCCCAGCATTTT.

The genes are TRBV28 and TRBJ1-4, with 8 bases matching TRBD1. The ends lost 9 bases at V and 7 bases at J; junction bases unmatched: 7. Germline CDR1 is MDHEN and CDR2 is SYDVKM. The CDR3 length is 13 residues. The DNA for the CDR3 is TGTGCCAGTAAACGGACAGGGCTTGAAAAACTGTTTTTT. Translated, it gives CASKRTGLEKLFF.

The V and J genes are TRBV7-9 and TRBJ1-1; D not certain. Germline V lookup: CDR1 SEHNR, CDR2 FQNEAQ (reference sequence). The CDR3 is 15 residues long. Trimming removed 5 bases from V and 3 bases from J, with 16 bases in between. This CDR3 reads CASSPLDRMDTEAFF. CDR3 bases: TGTGCCAGCAGCCCCCTTGATAGAATGGACACTGAAGCTTTCTTT.

This clone was counted a few times. This chain links TRBV10-3 with TRBJ1-1; D is unresolved. The germline CDR1 and CDR2 sequences are ENHRY and SYGVKD. This CDR3 is 12 amino acids long. V was cut by 8 bases and J by 1 base, with 8 bases left in between. Written as DNA, the CDR3 is TGTGCCATCGGAGCCGGGAACACTGAAGCTTTCTTT. Protein sequence: CAIGAGNTEAFF.

This clone has more than one count but fewer than ten. The gene calls are TRBV29-1 and TRBJ1-1; TRBD1 is a possible D gene (6 bases). There are 13 residues in the CDR3. Trimming cost V 4 bases and J 2 bases, with 11 bases left between them. Germline-derived CDR1 and CDR2 are SQVTM and ANQGSEA. In DNA form, the CDR3 reads TGCAGCGTTGCCGAGGGGGGAAACACTGAAGCTTTCTTT. Protein: CSVAEGGNTEAFF.

This clone was recorded once. The rearrangement links TRBV7-9 to TRBJ2-3; 9 nucleotides match TRBD2. The CDR3 has 16 amino acids. Germline trimming cut 5 bases from V and 4 bases from J; bases unmatched to any gene: 10. Germline lookup yields CDR1 SEHNR and CDR2 FQNEAQ (reference sequence). CDR3 sequence reads: CASSLNSGSVADTQYF. The CDR3 DNA follows: TGTGCCAGCAGCCTAAATAGCGGGAGTGTCGCAGATACGCAGTATTTT.

This clone has only one observation. V is TRBV19 and J is TRBJ2-5; D perhaps matches TRBD2 (5 bases). The germline V gene encodes CDR1 LNHDA and CDR2 SQIVND (reference sequence). This CDR3 region has 13 residues. Between the trimmed V and J ends, which lost 5 bases and 5 bases, there was a span of 12 bases. Here the CDR3 DNA reads TGTGCCAGTAGTTCTCTGGACTCGGAGACCCAGTACTTC. It translates to CASSSLDSETQYF.

This clone was counted only a few times. The chain has TRBV5-1 and TRBJ1-2; 10 bases match TRBD1. This CDR3 is 14 amino acids long. Looked up from germline, CDR1 is SGHRS and CDR2 is YFSETQ. The junction had 7 bases not matched to a gene; V was cut back by 4 bases and J by 7 bases. The CDR3 region has the DNA TGCGCCAGCAGCGGCAGCCGGGACAGGGGTGGCTACACCTTC. Protein sequence: CASSGSRDRGGYTF.

The chain uses TRBV9 and TRBJ2-7, with 7 bases fitting TRBD1. V lost 0 bases and J lost 2; bases outside the gene matches: 5. This CDR3 contains 15 residues. CDR1 is SGDLS, CDR2 YYNGEE, per germline. The CDR3 DNA reads as TGTGCCAGCAGCGTAGACTTAGGACAGGCCTACGAGCAGTACTTC. Translation gives CASSVDLGQAYEQYF.

This clone was seen once. The rearrangement links TRBV28 to TRBJ2-5, with 10 bases matching TRBD2. V dropped 10 bases and J dropped 5; count of bases not matched to a gene: 4. From germline, CDR1 is MDHEN and CDR2 SYDVKM. There are 12 residues in the CDR3. The CDR3 sequence is CANGAGGETQYF. The DNA for the CDR3 is TGTGCCAACGGAGCGGGAGGGGAGACCCAGTACTTC.